This record concerns one TCR beta chain sequence. This record belongs to a study of blood T cell repertoires in COVID-19. The overall study: Samples of COVID-19 (acute and convalescent) were obtained from the United States, Italy and Spain. Sources were T cells, B-cell-depleted T cells, or PBMCs; the material itself was cDNA or gDNA.

The junction had 2 bases not matched to a gene; V was cut back by 5 bases and J by 2 bases. In germline, CDR1 is SGHNT, CDR2 YENEEA. This CDR3 has 14 residues. Authors' processing steps: It was from reference gene primer amplification that nucleated cell counts were estimated. The repertoire was sequenced with immunoSEQ multiplex PCR; TCRdb's copy has only in-frame clones and lacks some. That table furnishes V, J and clone size, whereas the DNA furnished D and trimming. The sample records roughly 100,000 clones, 87% being singletons. The rearrangement uses TRBV11-3 and TRBJ2-5, with 10 bases matching TRBD1. The receptor's source is a man aged 50 to 59 in a cohort sampled during active COVID-19. The sample consisted of peripheral blood. CDR3 sequence: CASSPGQGQETQYF. CDR3 coding DNA: TGTGCCAGCAGCCCGGGACAGGGGCAAGAGACCCAGTACTTC.